This TCR beta chain was identified during a study of radiotherapy plus CTLA-4 blockade in lung cancer. The study, taken as a whole, reports: Together with interferon-beta, which increased in serum after radiation, early dynamic changes in blood T cell clones were reportedly the best predictors of response.

With regard to this clone: The antigen is not known.

Sequencing was performed with immunoSEQ multiplex PCR; in TCRdb, only in-frame clones are kept and a portion is missing. The sample has 60,000 to 65,000 clones, 60% to 80% seen once. Specimen: peripheral blood, collected from a patient treated with radiotherapy plus ipilimumab. The clonotype originates from a human donor with non-small cell lung cancer who had a complete response to radiotherapy plus ipilimumab.

The CDR3 protein is CASSKRGSGTYEQYF. Written as DNA, the CDR3 is TGTGCCAGCAGCAAGCGTGGTAGCGGCACCTACGAGCAGTACTTC. V and J are TRBV5-8 and TRBJ2-7, with D possibly TRBD2 on 6 matching bases. Germline loops: CDR1 SGHTS, CDR2 YDEGEE. This CDR3 is 15 amino acids long. The V end was cut by 4 bases, the J end by 2 bases, with 16 bases between.